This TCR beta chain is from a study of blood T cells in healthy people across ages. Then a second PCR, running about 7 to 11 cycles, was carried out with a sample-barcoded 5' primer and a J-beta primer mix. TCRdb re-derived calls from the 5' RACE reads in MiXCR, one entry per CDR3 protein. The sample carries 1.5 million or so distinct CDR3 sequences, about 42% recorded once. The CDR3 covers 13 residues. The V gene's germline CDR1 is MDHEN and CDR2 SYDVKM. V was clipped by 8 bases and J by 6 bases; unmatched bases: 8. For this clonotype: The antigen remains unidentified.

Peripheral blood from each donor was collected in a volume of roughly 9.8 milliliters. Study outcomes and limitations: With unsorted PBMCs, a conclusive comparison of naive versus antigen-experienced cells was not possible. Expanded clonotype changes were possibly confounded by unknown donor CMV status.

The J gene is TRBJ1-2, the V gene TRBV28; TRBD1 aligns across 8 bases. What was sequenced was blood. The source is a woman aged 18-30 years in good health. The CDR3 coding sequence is TGTGCCAGCGGACAGGGCCTTCACCATGGCTACACCTTC. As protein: CASGQGLHHGYTF.